The rows below give T cell receptor beta chains drawn from one sample of a study of T cells in Graves' hyperthyroidism and ophthalmopathy. Via MiXCR, TCRdb re-called the multiplex PCR reads, giving one row per CDR3 protein. The sample records a few hundred thousand distinct CDR3 sequences, about 15% being singletons. The sequencing input was blood. All receptors derive from a woman in her 30s with Graves' hyperthyroidism. CDR3s include the opening cysteine and the closing phenylalanine or tryptophan. The D gene is left open where the match is weak. Where a row states a size, it is once, few, many or the class of an expanded clone; other rows omit it.

d_gene: NA
j_gene: TRBJ2-1
abundance: many
v_gene: TRBV6-2/TRBV6-3
CDR3nt: TGTGCCAGCAGTTACGGTCTAGATCCCAATGAGCAGTTCTTC
CDR3aa: CASSYGLDPNEQFF

d_gene: NA
j_gene: TRBJ2-3
abundance: many
v_gene: TRBV20-1
CDR3nt: TGCAGTGCTCCCCTTCCGGGGGATCATACGCAGTATTTT
CDR3aa: CSAPLPGDHTQYF

d_gene: NA
j_gene: TRBJ2-7
abundance: many
v_gene: TRBV7-2
CDR3nt: TGTGCCAGCAGCTTGGATCCTAGGACCTTGGGAGATAGGTACTTC
CDR3aa: CASSLDPRTLGDRYF

d_gene: TRBD2
j_gene: TRBJ2-5
abundance: many
v_gene: TRBV28
CDR3nt: TGTGCCAGCAGACTCACTAGCGGGAGCAACCAAGAGACCCAGTACTTC
CDR3aa: CASRLTSGSNQETQYF

d_gene: NA
j_gene: TRBJ2-5
abundance: many
v_gene: TRBV20-1
CDR3nt: TGCAGTGTTCTAAGGAGCCAAGAGACCCAGTACTTC
CDR3aa: CSVLRSQETQYF

d_gene: TRBD2
j_gene: TRBJ2-7
abundance: NA
v_gene: TRBV28
CDR3nt: TGTGCCAGCAGTTTGGCGGGAGTACACGAGCAGTACTTC
CDR3aa: CASSLAGVHEQYF

d_gene: NA
j_gene: TRBJ2-1
abundance: many
v_gene: TRBV7-8
CDR3nt: TGTGCCAGCAGCTTAGATACCTACAATGAGCAGTTCTTC
CDR3aa: CASSLDTYNEQFF

d_gene: TRBD2
j_gene: TRBJ2-3
abundance: many
v_gene: TRBV28
CDR3nt: TGTGCCAGCAGTCCGACAGGACTAGCGGGGGGGACAGATACGCAGTATTTT
CDR3aa: CASSPTGLAGGTDTQYF

d_gene: TRBD1
j_gene: TRBJ2-2
abundance: few
v_gene: TRBV2
CDR3nt: TGTGCCAGCAGTGATTACCGGGACAGGGTTTCCACCGGGGAGCTGTTTTTT
CDR3aa: CASSDYRDRVSTGELFF

d_gene: NA
j_gene: TRBJ2-1
abundance: few
v_gene: TRBV19
CDR3nt: TGTGCCAGTAGTATGATCGGGTCTGTCCATGAGCAGTTCTTC
CDR3aa: CASSMIGSVHEQFF

d_gene: NA
j_gene: TRBJ2-7
abundance: few
v_gene: TRBV20-1
CDR3nt: TGCAGTGCTTCCAAGATAGTCTCCTACCAGCAGTACTTC
CDR3aa: CSASKIVSYQQYF

d_gene: NA
j_gene: TRBJ1-4
abundance: few
v_gene: TRBV11-2
CDR3nt: TGTGCCAGCAGCCGGGGGGCGAGGGACCGCTGGGAAAAACTGTTTTTT
CDR3aa: CASSRGARDRWEKLFF

d_gene: NA
j_gene: TRBJ2-2
abundance: few
v_gene: TRBV11-1
CDR3nt: TGTGCCAGCAGCTTAGAATGGACCGGGGAGCTGTTTTTT
CDR3aa: CASSLEWTGELFF

d_gene: TRBD1
j_gene: TRBJ1-5
abundance: many
v_gene: TRBV20-1
CDR3nt: TGCAGTGCCCGGCAGGGGGTCCATCAGCCCCAGCATTTT
CDR3aa: CSARQGVHQPQHF

d_gene: TRBD1
j_gene: TRBJ1-5
abundance: many
v_gene: TRBV28
CDR3nt: TGTGCCAGCAGACTCCCTCCGGACAGGGGATATAGCAATCAGCCCCAGCATTTT
CDR3aa: CASRLPPDRGYSNQPQHF

d_gene: TRBD1
j_gene: TRBJ1-4
abundance: NA
v_gene: TRBV20-1
CDR3nt: TGCAGTGCTAGGGGGGCGACAGGGATTAATGAAAAACTGTTTTTT
CDR3aa: CSARGATGINEKLFF

d_gene: NA
j_gene: TRBJ1-1
abundance: few
v_gene: TRBV29-1
CDR3nt: TGCAGCGTTTACTGGGGCACTGAAGCTTTCTTT
CDR3aa: CSVYWGTEAFF

d_gene: NA
j_gene: TRBJ2-1
abundance: NA
v_gene: TRBV11-1
CDR3nt: TGTGCCAGCAGCTTAGCGGCGCGGCTTGCAGGGACCAATGAGCAGTTCTTC
CDR3aa: CASSLAARLAGTNEQFF

d_gene: TRBD1
j_gene: TRBJ1-1
abundance: many
v_gene: TRBV12-3/TRBV12-4
CDR3nt: TGTGCCAGCAGTATCCGACAGGGATCGAACACTGAAGCTTTCTTT
CDR3aa: CASSIRQGSNTEAFF

d_gene: TRBD1
j_gene: TRBJ2-7
abundance: NA
v_gene: TRBV7-6
CDR3nt: TGTGCCAGCAGCCCACACGAGGGGACAGGGGGTTTCTACGAGCAGTACTTC
CDR3aa: CASSPHEGTGGFYEQYF

d_gene: NA
j_gene: TRBJ1-2
abundance: many
v_gene: TRBV28
CDR3nt: TGTGCCAGCAGTTTAGTTGTCCCCGGGGTGGGCTACACCTTC
CDR3aa: CASSLVVPGVGYTF

d_gene: NA
j_gene: TRBJ2-7
abundance: NA
v_gene: TRBV20-1
CDR3nt: TGCAGTGCTTCTCGGACACTCAGCTCCTACGAGCAGTACTTC
CDR3aa: CSASRTLSSYEQYF

d_gene: TRBD1
j_gene: TRBJ1-2
abundance: NA
v_gene: TRBV29-1
CDR3nt: TGCAGCGTTGATACCGGACAGGGCTATGGCTACACCTTC
CDR3aa: CSVDTGQGYGYTF

d_gene: NA
j_gene: TRBJ2-7
abundance: NA
v_gene: TRBV4-2
CDR3nt: TGTGCCAGCAGCCAAGAAGAAGGGGCTAGCCGCGAGCAGTACTTC
CDR3aa: CASSQEEGASREQYF

d_gene: NA
j_gene: TRBJ1-5
abundance: few
v_gene: TRBV7-3
CDR3nt: TGTGCCAGCAGCTCACCGGATATGTCCAGTAGGGTCGCGGTTAATCAGCCCCAGCATTTT
CDR3aa: CASSSPDMSSRVAVNQPQHF

d_gene: NA
j_gene: TRBJ1-2
abundance: NA
v_gene: TRBV14
CDR3nt: TGTGCCAGCAGCCAACGTCAGTTGGGTAAAGGCTATGGCTACACCTTC
CDR3aa: CASSQRQLGKGYGYTF

d_gene: TRBD2
j_gene: TRBJ2-7
abundance: many
v_gene: TRBV27
CDR3nt: TGTGCCAGCAGTTGGGAGGGAACTGTGTCTGAGCAGTACTTC
CDR3aa: CASSWEGTVSEQYF

d_gene: TRBD2
j_gene: TRBJ2-5
abundance: NA
v_gene: TRBV12-3/TRBV12-4
CDR3nt: TGTGCCAGCAGCCGGGGACTAGCGGGAGAATCAGAGACCCAGTACTTC
CDR3aa: CASSRGLAGESETQYF

d_gene: NA
j_gene: TRBJ2-2
abundance: many
v_gene: TRBV11-2
CDR3nt: TGTGCCAGCAGCTTAGCGACGAAGGGGCTTACGAACACCGGGGAGCTGTTTTTT
CDR3aa: CASSLATKGLTNTGELFF

d_gene: TRBD1
j_gene: TRBJ2-2
abundance: NA
v_gene: TRBV5-1
CDR3nt: TGCGCCAGCAGCTTGGTGGCAGGGGGTTCTGTTAGCACCGGGGAGCTGTTTTTT
CDR3aa: CASSLVAGGSVSTGELFF

d_gene: NA
j_gene: TRBJ1-2
abundance: NA
v_gene: TRBV6-1
CDR3nt: TGTGCCAGCAAGTCCGGAGTTGGCTACACCTTC
CDR3aa: CASKSGVGYTF

d_gene: TRBD1
j_gene: TRBJ1-2
abundance: few
v_gene: TRBV20-1
CDR3nt: TGCAGTGCTAGGGGGCGGGACAGGGGGATCTATGGCTACACCTTC
CDR3aa: CSARGRDRGIYGYTF

d_gene: NA
j_gene: TRBJ2-3
abundance: NA
v_gene: TRBV20-1
CDR3nt: TGCAGTGCTCCCTTCGGGACTGCAGATACGCAGTATTTT
CDR3aa: CSAPFGTADTQYF